Presented here are 17 T cell receptor beta chains from one specimen sequenced in a study of blood T cell repertoires in COVID-19. Produced via immunoSEQ multiplex PCR; TCRdb's table is partial and in-frame only. The sample records roughly 400,000 clones, approximately 89% being singletons. The sample was PBMCs or T cells enriched from blood (not recorded which). The receptor set was obtained from a woman between 35 and 50 years old who had been exposed to COVID-19.

V usage is TRBV20-1 and J usage is TRBJ1-1; D remains ambiguous. Germline V gene data show CDR1 as DFQATT and CDR2 as SNEGSKA (reference sequence). This CDR3 contains 11 residues. Trimming removed 3 bases at V and 2 bases at J, with 4 bases between. The CDR3, as DNA: TGCAGTGCTAGTTTAAACACTGAAGCTTTCTTT. The encoded protein is CSASLNTEAFF.

Comments on this clone: At one end the junction does not follow the germline gene, possibly because of a read error. The rearrangement links TRBV7-7 to TRBJ2-3, with TRBD2 as a possible D gene (6 bases). CDR1 is SSHAT and CDR2 is FNYEAQ in the germline V gene (reference sequence). CDR3 length equals 14 residues. CDR3 bases: TGTGCTAGCAGCCGTAGCGGTAGCACAGATACGCAGTATTTT. This codes for CASSRSGSTDTQYF.

This clone occurred once. The V and J genes are TRBV7-2 and TRBJ1-1; D gene unclear. Germline assignment: CDR1 SGHTA and CDR2 FQGNSA. The CDR3 runs 15 residues. Trimming pared 1 base from V and 2 bases from J, leaving 11 bases between. The CDR3, as DNA: TGTGCCAGCAGCTTAGGTCCCCCCAGAAACACTGAAGCTTTCTTT. It encodes CASSLGPPRNTEAFF.

This clone was detected once. V is TRBV5-1 and J is TRBJ2-3, with a tentative D call TRBD2 (6 bases). Germline CDR1 is SGHRS and CDR2 is YFSETQ. The CDR3 is 15 amino acids. Trimming left V 0 bases short and J 2 bases short, with 10 bases between. CDR3 sequence reads: CASSLAGGPTDTQYF. CDR3 bases: TGCGCCAGCAGCTTGGCCGGGGGACCCACAGATACGCAGTATTTT.

This clone has just one count. This chain joins TRBV7-3 and TRBJ2-1, with TRBD2 matching over 7 bases. The V segment lost 1 base and the J segment 6 bases; nucleotides outside the gene matches: 6. CDR3 length: 15 residues. CDR1 is SGHTA and CDR2 is FQGTGA in the germline V gene. CDR3 in DNA: TGTGCCAGCAGCTTAAGCGGGGGTTCTTTCAATGAGCAGTTCTTC. Amino acids: CASSLSGGSFNEQFF.

This rearrangement joins TRBV5-4 to TRBJ2-7; a weak D match, TRBD1 (6 bases). Germline loops: CDR1 SGHNT, CDR2 YYREEE (reference sequence). CDR3 length: 14 residues. The V gene lost 0 bases and the J gene lost 6 bases, with 13 bases spanning the gap. This CDR3 reads CASSLVDRGGEQYF. CDR3 sequence (DNA): TGTGCCAGCAGCTTGGTGGACAGAGGAGGCGAGCAGTACTTC.

J is TRBJ1-1 and V is TRBV29-1, with TRBD1 identical over 10 bases. Germline lookup yields CDR1 SQVTM and CDR2 ANQGSEA. CDR3 size: 14 residues. Trimming removed 8 bases from V and 4 bases from J; junction bases left unmatched: 10. The CDR3 region is CSHRTGDRGTEAFF. The CDR3 DNA follows: TGCAGCCACAGAACTGGGGACAGGGGCACTGAAGCTTTCTTT.

The chain combines TRBV7-9 with TRBJ1-1; TRBD1 matches at 11 bases. The CDR3 runs to 16 residues. Germline V gene sequence: CDR1 SEHNR, CDR2 FQNEAQ (reference sequence). Losses at the gene ends were 5 bases for V and 4 bases for J; bases not matched to a gene: 9. CDR3 bases: TGTGCCAGCAGCGACAATGGACAGGGGGCTGGCACTGAAGCTTTCTTT. It specifies CASSDNGQGAGTEAFF.

V is TRBV19 and J is TRBJ1-1, with 7 bases matching TRBD1. The V gene end was trimmed by 7 bases and the J gene end by 5 bases; junction bases not matched to a gene: 10. Germline V lookup: CDR1 LNHDA, CDR2 SQIVND (reference sequence). CDR3 size: 14 residues. As DNA, the CDR3 is TGTGCCAGTAAGCCGAACAGGGGAAGGACTGAAGCTTTCTTT. Residues: CASKPNRGRTEAFF.

As DNA, the CDR3 is TGTGCCAGCACCTTAGCCAGGGTCTTCCGAGCTTTCTTT. Translation gives CASTLARVFRAFF. This chain uses TRBV12-3 or TRBV12-4 with TRBJ1-1; D perhaps matches TRBD1 (5 bases). Trimming took off 7 bases at V and 10 bases at J, with 19 bases between the two ends. This CDR3 comprises 13 residues.

About this clone itself: Other DNA sequences of this sample code for an identical CDR3. The V call is TRBV9, the J call TRBJ1-4, with D maybe TRBD1 (5 bases). Per germline, CDR1 SGDLS and CDR2 YYNGEE. Deletions cut 3 bases from V and 3 bases from J, with 6 bases between. The CDR3 is 13 amino acids. Here the CDR3 reads CASSGQSNEKLFF. CDR3 sequence (DNA): TGTGCCAGCAGCGGACAGTCTAATGAAAAACTGTTTTTT.

The V and J genes are TRBV6-4 and TRBJ2-3; TRBD2 aligns across 8 bases. CDR3 length equals 14 residues. V was clipped by 2 bases and J by 4 bases; unmatched bases: 2. Per the germline V gene, CDR1 is MRHNA and CDR2 is SNTAGT. This CDR3 reads CASSDRAGADTQYF. The DNA of the CDR3 is TGTGCCAGCAGTGACCGAGCGGGAGCAGATACGCAGTATTTT.

The chain links TRBV3-1 (or the pseudogene TRBV3-2) to TRBJ2-7; 7 nucleotides align to TRBD2. Germline V CDR1 and CDR2: LGHDT, YNNKEL (reference sequence). The junction had 8 bases not matched to a gene; V was cut back by 3 bases and J by 0 bases. There are 16 residues in the CDR3. The chain's CDR3 is CASSHPSGAHSYEQYF. In DNA form, the CDR3 reads TGTGCCAGCAGCCACCCCAGCGGGGCACACTCCTACGAGCAGTACTTC.

Concerning this clone itself: In the same sample, other DNA sequences code for this CDR3. The rearrangement uses TRBV12-3 or TRBV12-4 and TRBJ1-2; TRBD1 is a possible D gene (5 bases). The CDR3 is 13 amino acids. V was clipped by 3 bases and J by 6 bases, with 11 bases between them. CDR3: CASSLGQGDGYTF. CDR3 in DNA: TGTGCCAGCAGTTTGGGGCAGGGCGATGGCTACACCTTC.

The chain joins TRBV7-2 to TRBJ2-3; 13 positions agree with TRBD2. CDR3 length: 15 residues. V dropped 5 bases and J dropped 6; count of bases not matched to a gene: 5. Germline V gene sequence: CDR1 SGHTA, CDR2 FQGNSA. CDR3 region: CASSMRTSGSDTQYF. In DNA form, the CDR3 reads TGTGCCAGCAGCATGAGGACTAGCGGGAGTGATACGCAGTATTTT.

This clone was found once. The rearrangement joins TRBV7-2 to TRBJ2-7, with 12 bases matching TRBD2. The trim removed 1 base at V and 4 bases at J, leaving 8 bases unmatched. The CDR3 sequence is 17 residues long. In germline, CDR1 is SGHTA, CDR2 FQGNSA. DNA for the CDR3: TGTGCCAGCAGCTTAGAGTCCCGGCTAGCGGGAGGGTACGAGCAGTACTTC. Its protein product is CASSLESRLAGGYEQYF.

J is TRBJ2-3 and V is TRBV30; the D gene is possibly TRBD1 (6 bases). The length of the CDR3 is 15 residues. Germline assignment: CDR1 GTSNPN and CDR2 SVGIG (reference sequence). The ends were cut back, 1 base at V and 0 bases at J, with 11 bases in the middle. This CDR3 reads CAWSAGQTSTDTQYF. The DNA of the CDR3 is TGTGCCTGGAGTGCAGGACAGACTAGCACAGATACGCAGTATTTT.